The 22 T cell receptor beta chains listed next were all sequenced from one sample in a study of blood T cells in healthy people across ages. Using a J-beta primer mix together with a sample-barcoded 5' primer, a second PCR was run for roughly 7 to 11 cycles. TCRdb passed the 5' RACE reads through MiXCR, listing each CDR3 protein once. The sample shows over 950,000 distinct CDR3 sequences, around 54% of them seen only once. Sequencing input: blood. Receptors originate from a woman aged 60 to 75 in good health.

V and J are TRBV7-9 and TRBJ2-4, with 8 bases matching TRBD1. Trimming removed 5 bases from V and 13 bases from J; junction bases left unmatched: 7. Germline V gives CDR1 SEHNR, CDR2 FQNEAQ (reference sequence). The CDR3 covers 12 residues. As DNA, the CDR3 is TGTGCCAGCAGCAGGACAGGGTGGGAGCAGTACTTC. This codes for CASSRTGWEQYF.

The chain is built from TRBV27 and TRBJ1-1; D is undetermined. V lost 5 bases and J 1 base, leaving 8 bases between the germline ends. The CDR3 has 13 residues. Germline V lookup: CDR1 MNHEY, CDR2 SMNVEV (reference sequence). CDR3 residues: CASSRVRNTEAFF. For the CDR3, the DNA is TGTGCCAGCAGTCGAGTCAGGAACACTGAAGCTTTCTTT.

The CDR3 DNA reads as TGTGCCAGCAGCAGATACACAGGGGGGGAGACCCAGTACTTC. This sequence encodes CASSRYTGGETQYF. The rearrangement joins TRBV7-9 to TRBJ2-7; 8 positions agree with TRBD1. The tail of the sequence fits TRBJ2-5 better, so the J call may be wrong. CDR3 length equals 14 residues. Per the germline V gene, CDR1 is SEHNR and CDR2 is FQNEAQ (reference sequence).

CDR3 protein: CASRGSRGVRDTQYF. CDR3 nucleotides: TGCGCCAGCAGGGGATCCAGGGGTGTGAGAGATACGCAGTATTTT. V and J are TRBV5-1 and TRBJ2-3, with D perhaps matching TRBD1 (6 bases). The V end was cut by 5 bases, the J end by 5 bases, with 18 bases between. Germline CDR1 is SGHRS and CDR2 is YFSETQ. The CDR3 contains 15 residues.

Ten or more counts support this clonotype. CDR3 in DNA: TGCGCCAGCAGCCACCCTCAAGATCTTGAAGGGGTCAACGAGCAGTACTTC. It encodes CASSHPQDLEGVNEQYF. The chain combines TRBV4-1 with TRBJ2-7, with a possible D match to TRBD1 (5 bases). Trimming left V 3 bases short and J 5 bases short, with 23 bases between. This CDR3 region has 17 residues. The germline gives CDR1 MGHRA, CDR2 YSYEKL.

The V gene is TRBV3-1, the J gene TRBJ2-7, with D possibly TRBD1 on 5 matching bases. There are 14 residues in the CDR3. V was cut by 7 bases and J by 4 bases, with 17 bases left in between. The germline V gene has CDR1 LGHDT and CDR2 YNNKEL (reference sequence). The CDR3 spells CASISRAPPYEQYF. The CDR3 bases are TGTGCCAGCATAAGCAGGGCCCCACCGTACGAGCAGTACTTC.

This clonotype was counted only a few times. The CDR3 is CSAQRAGARRYEQYF. The CDR3, as DNA: TGCAGTGCCCAGAGGGCGGGGGCTCGCCGCTACGAGCAGTACTTC. The chain has TRBV20-1 and TRBJ2-7; TRBD2 is a possible D gene (7 bases). The germline V gene encodes CDR1 DFQATT and CDR2 SNEGSKA (reference sequence). The CDR3 has 15 amino acids. Trimming removed 6 bases at V and 3 bases at J, with 21 bases between.

This clonotype appeared a few times. The chain employs TRBV4-3 and TRBJ2-7, with D perhaps TRBD2 (5 bases). The V end was cut by 4 bases, the J end by 5 bases, with 18 bases between. CDR3 size: 15 residues. CDR1 is LGHNA and CDR2 is YSLEER in the germline V gene. The CDR3 region has the DNA TGCGCCAGCAGCCGCCTCCAAGGAGCCGGGGACGAGCAGTACTTC. As protein: CASSRLQGAGDEQYF.

This clonotype was seen only once. The V call is TRBV20-1, the J call TRBJ2-7, with D unresolved. The end of the DNA is better explained by TRBJ2-5, so the J call may be wrong. The CDR3 runs to 14 residues. Germline loops: CDR1 DFQATT, CDR2 SNEGSKA (reference sequence). The CDR3 loop is CSARRLDSVETQYF. CDR3 nucleotides: TGCAGTGCTAGACGCCTCGATTCAGTGGAGACCCAGTACTTC.

The sample holds a few counts of this clonotype. This chain joins TRBV20-1 and TRBJ2-3; TRBD1 aligns across 7 bases. Germline CDR1 is DFQATT and CDR2 is SNEGSKA (reference sequence). Trimming at V came to 5 bases and at J to 5 bases, leaving 13 bases not matched to a gene. The CDR3 contains 15 residues. CDR3 DNA: TGCAGTGCTGGCGACAGGGTCCGTTCTGTAGATACGCAGTATTTT. Protein product: CSAGDRVRSVDTQYF.

The rearrangement uses TRBV20-1 and TRBJ2-5; maybe TRBD2 (6 bases). The germline gives CDR1 DFQATT, CDR2 SNEGSKA (reference sequence). The CDR3 extends over 15 amino acids. The V and J ends lost 5 bases and 4 bases respectively, with 20 bases between them. The CDR3 bases are TGCAGTGCTGTCGGGGGTGTCGGATTAGGAGAGACCCAGTACTTC. Amino acids: CSAVGGVGLGETQYF.

DNA for the CDR3: TGTGCCAGCAGCTTAGTTCCCGACAGTAACAATGAGCAGTTCTTC. This encodes CASSLVPDSNNEQFF. The chain is built from TRBV11-2 and TRBJ2-1; perhaps TRBD1 as D (5 bases). V lost 1 base, J lost 5 bases, and 12 bases lay in between. In germline, CDR1 is SGHAT, CDR2 FQNNGV. CDR3 size: 15 residues.

The genes are TRBV6-1 and TRBJ2-1; TRBD1 agrees at 7 bases. The germline V gene encodes CDR1 MNHNS and CDR2 SASEGT. This CDR3 comprises 19 residues. Trimming at V came to 6 bases and at J to 7 bases, leaving 24 bases not matched to a gene. The CDR3 nucleotides read TGTGCCAGCAGCGACGACGCCCGCACAGGGGCCCCGGGGCATAATGAGCAGTTCTTC. It is translated as CASSDDARTGAPGHNEQFF.

Here the CDR3 DNA reads TGTGCCAGCAGCTTCGATTCGGGGGGGGGTGAAGCTTTCTTT. It yields the protein CASSFDSGGGEAFF. This chain uses TRBV7-2 with TRBJ1-1; D perhaps matches TRBD1 (5 bases). This CDR3 has 14 residues. Germline CDR1 and CDR2: SGHTA and FQGNSA. Trimming pared 3 bases from V and 7 bases from J, leaving 15 bases between. Looking up the rest from reference TRBV7-2 and TRBJ1-1 gives the full variable domain: GAGVSQSPSNKVTEKGKDVELRCDPISGHTALYWYRQSLGQGLEFLIYFQGNSAPDKSGLPSDRFSAERTGGSVSTLTIQRTQQEDSAVYLCASSFDSGGGEAFFGQGTRLTVV.

This clonotype was detected a few times. This chain joins TRBV7-8 and TRBJ2-7; 8 bases are a match to TRBD1. The germline gives CDR1 SGHVS, CDR2 FQNEAQ. The CDR3 contains 18 residues. After removal of 3 bases from V and 2 bases from J, the junction contained 15 bases not matched to a gene. In DNA, the CDR3 is TGTGCCAGCAGCTTTACAGGATTCCGGACAGGGAGGACCTACGAGCAGTACTTC. It specifies CASSFTGFRTGRTYEQYF.

The chain links TRBV29-1 to TRBJ2-1, with a possible D match to TRBD1 (5 bases). This CDR3 is 13 amino acids long. Germline V gives CDR1 SQVTM, CDR2 ANQGSEA. V dropped 4 bases and J dropped 3 bases, with 10 bases sitting between them. In nucleotides, the CDR3 is TGCAGCGTTGGACAGAGAGTCTACAATGAGCAGTTCTTC. Translated: CSVGQRVYNEQFF.

This chain connects TRBV5-1 to TRBJ1-4, with 10 bases fitting TRBD1. CDR3 size: 17 residues. Germline values: CDR1 SGHRS, CDR2 YFSETQ. After removal of 2 bases from V and 8 bases from J, the junction contained 12 bases not matched to a gene. The CDR3 here is CASSLSGTGDSREKLFF. In DNA, the CDR3 is TGCGCCAGCAGCTTATCCGGGACAGGGGACTCTAGGGAAAAACTGTTTTTT.

The chain employs TRBV20-1 and TRBJ2-6, with no clear D. Germline CDR1 is DFQATT and CDR2 is SNEGSKA (reference sequence). The CDR3 consists of 14 residues. V lost 6 bases to trimming and J lost 1 base, with 10 bases between them. Written as DNA, the CDR3 is TGCAGTGCCCGAGACGGTTCTGGGGCCAACGTCCTGACTTTC. This sequence encodes CSARDGSGANVLTF.

This chain connects TRBV7-2 to TRBJ2-3; no clear D gene. This CDR3 has 13 residues. Germline CDR1 SGHTA, CDR2 FQGNSA. The ends were cut back, 3 bases at V and 4 bases at J, with 8 bases in the middle. The CDR3 here is CASSFSVADTQYF. The CDR3 nucleotides are TGTGCCAGCAGCTTTTCCGTGGCAGATACGCAGTATTTT.

This clonotype was found many times. The chain links TRBV9 to TRBJ2-3; possibly TRBD2 for D (6 bases). Trimming left V 0 bases short and J 7 bases short, with 9 bases between. Germline V gene data show CDR1 as SGDLS and CDR2 as YYNGEE. This CDR3 is 13 amino acids long. The CDR3: CASSVGSGNTQYF. In DNA form, the CDR3 reads TGTGCCAGCAGCGTAGGTAGCGGCAATACGCAGTATTTT. The full variable domain, with the rest looked up from reference TRBV9 and TRBJ2-3, is DSGVTQTPKHLITATGQRVTLRCSPRSGDLSVYWYQQSLDQGLQFLIQYYNGEERAKGNILERFSAQQFPDLHSELNLSSLELGDSALYFCASSVGSGNTQYFGPGTRLTVL.

The chain uses TRBV30 and TRBJ2-5; the D is unclear. The germline V gene has CDR1 GTSNPN and CDR2 SVGIG (reference sequence). The CDR3 is 12 residues long. Trimming pared 2 bases from V and 11 bases from J, leaving 15 bases between. Here the CDR3 DNA reads TGTGCCTGGAGTTTCAGCGATAATGAGCAGTACTTC. Amino acids: CAWSFSDNEQYF. Combining the CDR3 with reference TRBV30 and TRBJ2-5 gives the whole variable domain SQTIHQWPATLVQPVGSPLSLECTVEGTSNPNLYWYRQAAGRGLQLLFYSVGIGQISSEVPQNLSASRPQDRQFILSSKKLLLSDSGFYLCAWSFSDNEQYFGPGTRLLVL.

This rearrangement joins TRBV7-9 to TRBJ2-7, with TRBD1 matching over 7 bases. CDR3 size: 15 residues. The trim removed 4 bases at V and 2 bases at J, leaving 8 bases unmatched. Germline V CDR1 and CDR2: SEHNR, FQNEAQ (reference sequence). The CDR3 reads CASSSRQGMTYEQYF. The CDR3 nucleotides read TGTGCCAGCAGCTCGCGACAGGGCATGACCTACGAGCAGTACTTC.